This T cell receptor (beta chain) is from a study of identical twins. General study findings and limits: Abundant beta clonotypes from cord blood bore fewer insertions; memory repertoires lacked this pattern.

This clonotype was picked up a small number of times. Its specificity is not known. Germline CDR1 and CDR2: MNHEY and SVGAGI. The CDR3 spans 13 residues. Trimming took 3 bases from V and 15 from J; bases not matched to a gene: 7. TCRdb ran MiXCR on the 5' RACE reads and lists one entry per CDR3 protein. The profile shows around 960,000 distinct CDR3 sequences, around an eighth of them singletons. This sample was shared with a second study, whose subject was yellow fever vaccine responses in identical twins. This second report adds: On the reported evidence, twins' vaccine T cell responses seemed partly convergent and partly personalized.

The receptor comes from a young woman in good health. This sequence joins TRBV6-5 and TRBJ2-1; 11 bases agree with TRBD2. Sequencing was done on a sample of PBMCs. The DNA of the CDR3 is TGTGCCAGCAGTTATAAACCGGGGACTAGCGGGTTCTTC. It translates to CASSYKPGTSGFF.